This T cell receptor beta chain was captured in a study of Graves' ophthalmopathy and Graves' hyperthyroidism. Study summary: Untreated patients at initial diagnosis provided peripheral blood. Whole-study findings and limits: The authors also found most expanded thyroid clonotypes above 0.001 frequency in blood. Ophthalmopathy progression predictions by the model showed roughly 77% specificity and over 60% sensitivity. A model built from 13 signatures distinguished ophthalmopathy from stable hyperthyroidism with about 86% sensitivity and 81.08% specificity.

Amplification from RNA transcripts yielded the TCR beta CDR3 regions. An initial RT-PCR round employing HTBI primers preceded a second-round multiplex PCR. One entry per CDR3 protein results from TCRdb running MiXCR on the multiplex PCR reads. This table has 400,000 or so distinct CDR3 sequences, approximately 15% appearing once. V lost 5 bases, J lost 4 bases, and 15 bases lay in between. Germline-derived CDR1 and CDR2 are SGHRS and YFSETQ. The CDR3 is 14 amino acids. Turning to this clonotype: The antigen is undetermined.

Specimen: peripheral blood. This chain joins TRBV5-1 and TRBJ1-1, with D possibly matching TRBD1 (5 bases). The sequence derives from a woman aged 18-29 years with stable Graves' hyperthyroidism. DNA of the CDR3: TGCGCCAGCAGTCGGGCAGGGAGCTCCACTGAAGCTTTCTTT. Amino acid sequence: CASSRAGSSTEAFF. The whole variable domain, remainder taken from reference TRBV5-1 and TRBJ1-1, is KAGVTQTPRYLIKTRGQQVTLSCSPISGHRSVSWYQQTPGQGLQFLFEYFSETQRNKGNFPGRFSGRQFSNSRSEMNVSTLELGDSALYLCASSRAGSSTEAFFGQGTRLTVV.